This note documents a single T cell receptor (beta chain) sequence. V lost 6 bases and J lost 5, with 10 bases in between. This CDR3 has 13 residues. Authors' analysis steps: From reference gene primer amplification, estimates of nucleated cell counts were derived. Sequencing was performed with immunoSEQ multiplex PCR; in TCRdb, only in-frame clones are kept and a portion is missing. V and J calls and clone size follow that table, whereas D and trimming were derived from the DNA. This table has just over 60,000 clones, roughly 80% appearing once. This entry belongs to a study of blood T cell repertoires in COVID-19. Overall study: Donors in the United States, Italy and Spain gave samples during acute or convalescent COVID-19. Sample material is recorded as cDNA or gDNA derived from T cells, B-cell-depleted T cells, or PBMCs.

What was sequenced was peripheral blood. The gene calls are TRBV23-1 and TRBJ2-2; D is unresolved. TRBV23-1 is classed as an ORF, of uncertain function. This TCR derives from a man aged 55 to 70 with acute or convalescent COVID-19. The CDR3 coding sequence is TGCGCCAGCAGCCAACATACAACCGGGGAGCTGTTTTTT. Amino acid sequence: CASSQHTTGELFF.